The clone carrying this T cell receptor beta chain was detected a few times. Its cognate antigen is unknown. TCR cDNA was made by 5'RACE template switching, adding a universal primer site and UMIs. TCRdb re-called the 5' RACE reads with MiXCR, one entry per CDR3 protein. The data contain under 500,000 distinct CDR3 sequences, roughly a sixth of them singletons. The CDR3 consists of 15 residues. Germline loops: CDR1 SGHTA, CDR2 FQGNSA. The V end was cut by 1 base, the J end by 1 base, with 10 bases between. This entry comes from a study of T cells after yellow fever vaccination. The study, taken as a whole, reports: Just a small share of clonotypes turned up in the CD4 compartment as well as the CD8 compartment. On re-exposure, the response was weaker but peaked faster, at day 5 versus 15. Contaminating bulk clonotypes could be abundant in FACS-sorted repertoires.

This sequence joins TRBV7-2 and TRBJ1-1; D unclear. This clonotype was sampled from a young man who received the YFV17D yellow fever vaccine. Sequencing was performed on PBMCs, taken before the yellow fever booster vaccination. Here the CDR3 DNA reads TGTGCCAGCAGCTTAGAGTATTCTGGGAACACTGAAGCTTTCTTT. Residues: CASSLEYSGNTEAFF.